This TCR beta chain originates from a study of control samples from healthy donors and cancer patients (dated by TCRdb to about 2020). Libraries were prepared through the immunoSEQ multiplex PCR assay. TCRdb obtained this table from immuneACCESS and retained in-frame rearrangements with V and J assigned. These tables miss some clones; where compared with another copy, unresolved V genes account for less than half of the shortfall, and the remainder is unexplained. This sample holds about 120,000 clones; approximately 90% were observed only once. The ten biggest clones cover over 2% of the sample. This clone has only a few counts. No antigen is known for it. Nothing much larger sits one base from this clone, and base qualities are not available. CDR1 LGHNA and CDR2 YNFKEQ are derived from the germline V gene. Counted from cysteine to phenylalanine, this CDR3 has 15 amino acids. Only the CDR3 DNA is retained, 45 bases long and in frame from the first base. V lost 0 bases and J lost 2 bases, and the count of bases not matched to a germline gene is 4.

Sequencing was carried out using blood. This clonotype originated in a woman aged 70-85 years in good health. The chain is assembled from TRBV4-2 and TRBJ2-7, and 7 junctional nucleotides match TRBD1. The nucleotides are TGTGCCAGCAGCCAAGAATACAGGGGAACCTACGAGCAGTACTTC. The resulting protein is CASSQEYRGTYEQYF.